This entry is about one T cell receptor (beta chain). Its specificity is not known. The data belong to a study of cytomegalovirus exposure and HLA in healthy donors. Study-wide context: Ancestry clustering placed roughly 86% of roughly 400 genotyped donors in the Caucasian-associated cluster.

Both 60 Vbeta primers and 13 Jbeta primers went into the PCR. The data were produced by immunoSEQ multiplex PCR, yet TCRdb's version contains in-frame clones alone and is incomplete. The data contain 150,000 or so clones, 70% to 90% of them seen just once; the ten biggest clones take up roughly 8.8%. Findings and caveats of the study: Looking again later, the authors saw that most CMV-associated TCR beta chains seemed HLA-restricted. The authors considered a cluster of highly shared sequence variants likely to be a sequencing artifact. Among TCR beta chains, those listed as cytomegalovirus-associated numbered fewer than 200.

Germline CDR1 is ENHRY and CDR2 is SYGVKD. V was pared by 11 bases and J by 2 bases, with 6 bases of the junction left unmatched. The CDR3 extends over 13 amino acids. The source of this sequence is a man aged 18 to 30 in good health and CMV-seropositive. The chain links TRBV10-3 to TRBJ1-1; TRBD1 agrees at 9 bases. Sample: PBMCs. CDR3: CAVTQGANTEAFF. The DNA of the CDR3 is TGTGCCGTGACACAGGGGGCTAACACTGAAGCTTTCTTT.